The 29 T cell receptor beta chains presented below share a single source sample, sequenced in a study of cytomegalovirus exposure and HLA in healthy donors. The PCR used 60 Vbeta and 13 Jbeta primers. The data were produced by immunoSEQ multiplex PCR, yet TCRdb's version contains in-frame clones alone and is incomplete. The table lists 150,000 to 170,000 clones, 70% to 80% of them singletons, with 4% to 4.5% in the top ten. The sequenced sample was PBMCs. Receptor source: a woman between 40 and 55 years old in good health and CMV-seronegative.

V is TRBV6-1 and J is TRBJ1-2; D uncertain. The CDR3 has 14 amino acids. Germline CDR1 is MNHNS and CDR2 is SASEGT. The germline V and J ends were trimmed by 8 bases and 2 bases, with 15 bases remaining between them. CDR3 in amino acids: CASAVRDMNYGYTF. The CDR3 region has the DNA TGTGCCAGCGCCGTGCGGGATATGAACTATGGCTACACCTTC.

V is TRBV7-9 and J is TRBJ1-4; D might be TRBD1 (6 bases). The CDR3 length is 16 residues. Trimming took off 4 bases at V and 3 bases at J, with 15 bases between the two ends. CDR1 and CDR2 from the germline V gene are SEHNR and FQNEAQ (reference sequence). The CDR3 sequence is CASSSQLTGSNEKLFF. CDR3 in DNA: TGTGCCAGCAGCTCCCAGCTGACAGGCTCTAATGAAAAACTGTTTTTT.

This sequence joins TRBV18 and TRBJ1-5, with D unclear. The CDR3 length is 13 residues. Trimming removed 3 bases from V and 6 bases from J, with 9 bases in between. CDR1 and CDR2 (germline): KGHSH, LQKENI. CDR3 amino acids: CASSPPGSQPQHF. As DNA, the CDR3 is TGTGCCAGCTCACCGCCCGGGAGTCAGCCCCAGCATTTT.

This chain links TRBV6-1 with TRBJ1-4, with 10 bases fitting TRBD1. Losses at the gene ends were 3 bases for V and 13 bases for J; bases not matched to a gene: 11. The CDR3 extends over 15 amino acids. Germline V gene lookup returns CDR1 MNHNS and CDR2 SASEGT. CDR3 sequence reads: CASSEDRDRGLRLFF. CDR3 DNA: TGTGCCAGCAGTGAGGACCGGGACAGGGGTCTCCGACTGTTTTTT.

The chain links TRBV7-6 to TRBJ2-5; D might be TRBD1 (7 bases). Germline V CDR1 and CDR2: SGHVS, FNYEAQ. V lost 1 base, J lost 5 bases, and 14 bases lay in between. This CDR3 region has 15 residues. The CDR3 DNA follows: TGTGCCAGCAGCTTAGGATCGGCAGGGGGGGAGACCCAGTACTTC. The encoded protein is CASSLGSAGGETQYF. Combining the CDR3 with reference TRBV7-6 and TRBJ2-5 gives the whole variable domain GAGVSQSPRYKVTKRGQDVALRCDPISGHVSLYWYRQALGQGPEFLTYFNYEAQQDKSGLPNDRFSAERPEGSISTLTIQRTEQRDSAMYRCASSLGSAGGETQYFGPGTRLLVL.

This chain links TRBV2 with TRBJ2-7; D is uncertain. Trimming took off 7 bases at V and 7 bases at J, with 14 bases between the two ends. Per the germline V gene, CDR1 is SNHLY and CDR2 is FYNNEI. The CDR3 loop spans 12 amino acids. CDR3 coding DNA: TGTGCCAGCACCCCATTGAGCGAGGAGCAGTACTTC. As protein: CASTPLSEEQYF.

This chain joins TRBV4-1 and TRBJ2-1; 7 bases line up with TRBD1. V trimming: 3 bases; J trimming: 0 bases; junction bases outside the gene matches: 5. The germline CDR1 and CDR2 sequences are MGHRA and YSYEKL. This CDR3 spans 16 amino acids. The CDR3 region has the DNA TGCGCCAGCAGCCATAACCGGGACAGCTCCTACAATGAGCAGTTCTTC. Protein: CASSHNRDSSYNEQFF.

V gene TRBV7-8 combines with J gene TRBJ2-3; 12 positions match TRBD2. The V and J ends lost 5 bases and 5 bases, in that order; junction bases with no gene match: 5. CDR1 and CDR2 from the germline V gene are SGHVS and FQNEAQ. This CDR3 spans 15 amino acids. This CDR3 is CASSPSGRALDTQYF. The CDR3 coding sequence is TGTGCCAGCAGCCCTAGCGGGAGGGCCTTAGATACGCAGTATTTT.

J is TRBJ2-2 and V is TRBV5-6; D is possibly TRBD1 (5 bases). The V end was cut by 0 bases, the J end by 5 bases, with 5 bases between. The CDR3 totals 13 residues. Germline CDR1 and CDR2: SGHDT and YYEEEE. The CDR3 is CASSLAGTGELFF. CDR3 DNA sequence: TGTGCCAGCAGCTTGGCAGGGACCGGGGAGCTGTTTTTT.

The J gene is TRBJ1-3, the V gene TRBV18, with a possible D match to TRBD1 (6 bases). Trimming left V 6 bases short and J 0 bases short, with 12 bases between. Germline-derived CDR1 and CDR2 are KGHSH and LQKENI. This CDR3 contains 15 residues. CDR3 in amino acids: CASSQDRYSGNTIYF. The CDR3 coding sequence is TGTGCCAGCTCGCAAGACAGGTACTCTGGAAACACCATATATTTT.

The chain combines TRBV5-1 with TRBJ1-6; possibly TRBD1 for D (6 bases). In germline, CDR1 is SGHRS, CDR2 YFSETQ. This CDR3 has 16 amino acids. Trimming shortened V by 0 bases and J by 2 bases, and 9 bases separated the two germline ends. CDR3 residues: CASSLGQDPYNSPLHF. The CDR3 DNA sequence: TGCGCCAGCAGCTTGGGACAGGACCCCTATAATTCACCCCTCCACTTT.

The chain is built from TRBV29-1 and TRBJ2-1; 14 bases fit TRBD2. Unmatched junction bases numbered 4, after V lost 7 bases and J lost 5 bases. Germline V gene sequence: CDR1 SQVTM, CDR2 ANQGSEA. The CDR3 has 14 amino acids. As DNA, the CDR3 is TGCAGCGCCGGGACTAGCGGGGGACACAATGAGCAGTTCTTC. It codes for CSAGTSGGHNEQFF.

V and J are TRBV5-4 and TRBJ1-6; the D gene is possibly TRBD1 (6 bases). Germline V gives CDR1 SGHNT, CDR2 YYREEE (reference sequence). The CDR3 consists of 14 residues. V was pared by 1 base and J by 14 bases, with 16 bases between. CDR3 sequence (DNA): TGTGCCAGCAGCTTGAACCCAGGGGAAGGGACCCTCCACTTT. Its protein product is CASSLNPGEGTLHF.

In this sample, this clone is medium-sized. The chain couples TRBV6-1 to TRBJ1-2, with D tentatively TRBD1 (5 bases). V was pared by 0 bases and J by 6 bases, with 17 bases between. Germline CDR1 is MNHNS and CDR2 is SASEGT. The length of the CDR3 is 16 residues. The CDR3 sequence: CASSEAETAAADGYTF. CDR3 coding DNA: TGTGCCAGCAGTGAAGCGGAGACAGCCGCGGCCGATGGCTACACCTTC.

The sample holds one count of this clone. The gene calls are TRBV10-3 and TRBJ2-5, with a tentative D call TRBD1 (6 bases). Per the germline V gene, CDR1 is ENHRY and CDR2 is SYGVKD. V lost 3 bases, J lost 2 bases, and 10 bases lay in between. The CDR3 sequence is 14 residues long. DNA of the CDR3: TGTGCCATCAGTGACGCCCAGGGGCAAGAGACCCAGTACTTC. Amino acids: CAISDAQGQETQYF.

V gene TRBV10-3 combines with J gene TRBJ2-3; 7 bases match TRBD1. The CDR3 totals 13 residues. Per germline, CDR1 ENHRY and CDR2 SYGVKD. The V gene end was trimmed by 10 bases and the J gene end by 3 bases; junction bases not matched to a gene: 7. CDR3 in DNA: TGTGCCACCAATGGGGGACAGACAGATACGCAGTATTTT. Its protein product is CATNGGQTDTQYF.

V is TRBV6-1 and J is TRBJ1-1; no clear D gene. Germline CDR1 and CDR2: MNHNS and SASEGT. V shed 5 bases and J shed 4 bases, with 11 bases lying between them. This CDR3 has 13 amino acids. CDR3 region: CASSQVQGTEAFF. The CDR3 DNA is TGTGCCAGCAGTCAGGTTCAAGGCACTGAAGCTTTCTTT.

V is TRBV10-3 and J is TRBJ1-1; tentative D call: TRBD1 (6 bases). Germline V gene lookup returns CDR1 ENHRY and CDR2 SYGVKD. The V gene lost 5 bases and the J gene lost 0 bases, with 7 bases spanning the gap. The CDR3 sequence is 13 residues long. The CDR3 is CAISQGMNTEAFF. CDR3 DNA sequence: TGTGCCATCAGTCAGGGGATGAACACTGAAGCTTTCTTT.

The gene calls are TRBV28 and TRBJ2-7, with 9 bases aligning to TRBD1. This CDR3 spans 15 amino acids. After removal of 5 bases from V and 5 bases from J, the junction contained 10 bases not matched to a gene. The germline CDR1 and CDR2 sequences are MDHEN and SYDVKM. Here the CDR3 DNA reads TGTGCCAGCAGTCTAACGGGACAGGGACTTGACGAGCAGTACTTC. As protein: CASSLTGQGLDEQYF.

Only a few counts were recorded for this clone. The V call is TRBV4-2, the J call TRBJ1-6, with 7 bases identical to TRBD1. The CDR3 covers 16 residues. The V and J ends lost 4 bases and 7 bases, in that order; junction bases with no gene match: 10. Germline CDR1 and CDR2: LGHNA and YNFKEQ. This CDR3 reads CASSRKLDRENSPLHF. The CDR3 DNA reads as TGTGCCAGCAGCCGTAAGCTTGACAGGGAGAATTCACCCCTCCACTTT.

The rearrangement links TRBV5-4 to TRBJ1-2, with TRBD1 identical over 7 bases. Germline V gene sequence: CDR1 SGHNT, CDR2 YYREEE (reference sequence). The trim removed 0 bases at V and 4 bases at J, leaving 6 bases unmatched. The CDR3 is made up of 15 amino acids. The chain's CDR3 is CASSLEEGASYGYTF. CDR3 nucleotides: TGTGCCAGCAGCTTGGAGGAGGGGGCTAGCTATGGCTACACCTTC.

The gene calls are TRBV5-1 and TRBJ2-7; TRBD1 matches at 7 bases. CDR1 and CDR2 from the germline V gene are SGHRS and YFSETQ. After removal of 4 bases from V and 1 base from J, the junction contained 8 bases not matched to a gene. This CDR3 spans 15 amino acids. CDR3 sequence (DNA): TGCGCCAGCAGCCTACGGGACAGTACTTCCTACGAGCAGTACTTC. Amino acid sequence: CASSLRDSTSYEQYF.

V gene TRBV10-3 combines with J gene TRBJ2-2; TRBD1 matches at 8 bases. V shed 8 bases and J 0 bases; nucleotides not matched to a gene: 5. The CDR3 length is 15 residues. Germline CDR1 reads ENHRY; CDR2 reads SYGVKD. The DNA of the CDR3 is TGTGCCATCGGATTACAGGGGGCGAACACCGGGGAGCTGTTTTTT. This encodes CAIGLQGANTGELFF.

The rearrangement uses TRBV11-3 and TRBJ2-1, with D hard to call. The V end was cut by 5 bases, the J end by 5 bases, with 10 bases between. Germline CDR1 reads SGHNT; CDR2 reads YENEEA. This CDR3 is built from 13 residues. This CDR3 is CASSGRLNNEQFF. CDR3 in DNA: TGTGCCAGCAGCGGCCGACTTAACAATGAGCAGTTCTTC.

The rearrangement uses TRBV5-1 and TRBJ2-3; TRBD2 matches at 11 bases. Germline loops: CDR1 SGHRS, CDR2 YFSETQ. This CDR3 is 17 amino acids long. V shed 0 bases and J 6 bases; nucleotides not matched to a gene: 9. Here the CDR3 DNA reads TGCGCCAGCAGCTTGGCCCTACTAGCGGGGGAGGGGGATACGCAGTATTTT. It yields the protein CASSLALLAGEGDTQYF.

This clone appeared a few times. CDR3 residues: CASSYLRPENTEAFF. The CDR3 DNA is TGTGCCAGCAGTTACCTGAGGCCGGAGAACACTGAAGCTTTCTTT. The gene calls are TRBV6-5 and TRBJ1-1; D is unclear. The CDR3 loop spans 15 amino acids. Germline V lookup: CDR1 MNHEY, CDR2 SVGAGI. V shed 2 bases and J shed 1 base, with 11 bases lying between them.

The chain couples TRBV5-1 to TRBJ2-2; 8 bases are shared with TRBD2. Germline CDR1 is SGHRS and CDR2 is YFSETQ. The junction had 9 bases not matched to a gene; V was cut back by 0 bases and J by 2 bases. The CDR3 runs 18 residues. The CDR3 loop reads CASSLGVGSGVNTGELFF. CDR3 DNA sequence: TGCGCCAGCAGCTTGGGCGTAGGTAGCGGGGTAAACACCGGGGAGCTGTTTTTT.

The chain links TRBV30 to TRBJ2-6; TRBD2 is a possible D gene (6 bases). Trimming removed 5 bases at V and 12 bases at J, with 17 bases between. Germline V gene sequence: CDR1 GTSNPN, CDR2 SVGIG (reference sequence). The CDR3 has 13 amino acids. CDR3 in DNA: TGTGCCTGGGACCGGGACTCCAAGGGCGTCCTGACTTTC. Translated: CAWDRDSKGVLTF. The full variable domain, with the rest looked up from reference TRBV30 and TRBJ2-6, is SQTIHQWPATLVQPVGSPLSLECTVEGTSNPNLYWYRQAAGRGLQLLFYSVGIGQISSEVPQNLSASRPQDRQFILSSKKLLLSDSGFYLCAWDRDSKGVLTFGAGSRLTVL.

This chain uses TRBV5-1 with TRBJ1-4, with D maybe TRBD1 (5 bases). Germline CDR1 is SGHRS and CDR2 is YFSETQ. The V gene lost 4 bases and the J gene lost 7 bases, with 20 bases spanning the gap. The CDR3 is made up of 16 amino acids. CDR3 DNA: TGCGCCAGCAGCCCGGGGGTGGGGCGCCTAGGTGAAAAACTGTTTTTT. This translates into CASSPGVGRLGEKLFF.